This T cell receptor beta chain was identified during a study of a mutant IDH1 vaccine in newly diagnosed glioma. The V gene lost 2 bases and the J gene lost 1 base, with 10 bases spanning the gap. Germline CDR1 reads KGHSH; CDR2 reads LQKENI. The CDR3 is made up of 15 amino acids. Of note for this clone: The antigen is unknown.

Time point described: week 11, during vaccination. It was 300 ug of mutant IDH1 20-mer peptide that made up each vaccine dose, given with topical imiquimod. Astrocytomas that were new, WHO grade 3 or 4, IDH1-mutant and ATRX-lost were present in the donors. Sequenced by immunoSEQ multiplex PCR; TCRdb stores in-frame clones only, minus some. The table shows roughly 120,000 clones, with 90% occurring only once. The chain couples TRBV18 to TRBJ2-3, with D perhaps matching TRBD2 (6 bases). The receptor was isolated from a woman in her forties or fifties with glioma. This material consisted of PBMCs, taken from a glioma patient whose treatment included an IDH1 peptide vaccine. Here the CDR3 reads CASSPLGGGTDTQYF. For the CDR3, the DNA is TGTGCCAGCTCACCATTGGGGGGAGGCACAGATACGCAGTATTTT.